This TCR beta chain was retrieved from a study of T-cell reconstitution after alpha-beta-depleted transplantation in children. General observations from the study: Surviving recipient T cells and intrathymic progenitors accounted for some patients' high TCRbeta diversity at day 60. By about two months after transplant, alpha-beta T cells reportedly arose from several hundred graft clones that had expanded. Once a year had passed after transplant, T-cell counts and diversity came mostly from newly produced T cells.

This clonotype was observed a few times. Its antigen is currently unknown. The CDR3 sequence is 12 residues long. The V gene's germline CDR1 is DFQATT and CDR2 SNEGSKA (reference sequence). The authors prepared the TCRbeta library with unique molecular identifiers. TCRdb reprocessed the PCR reads with MiXCR, giving one entry per CDR3 protein. The data contain hundreds of thousands of distinct CDR3 sequences, roughly 14% of them singletons. Sequencing was performed on PBMCs, taken before TCRalphabeta/CD19-depleted stem cell transplant. The TCR was taken from a girl aged 2 to 9 with congenital amegakaryocytic thrombocytopenia, due to receive a stem cell transplant. The rearrangement links TRBV20-1 to TRBJ2-3; D gene ambiguous. CDR3 amino acids: CSFELSTDTQYF. The CDR3 coding sequence is TGCAGCTTTGAGCTTAGCACAGATACGCAGTATTTT.